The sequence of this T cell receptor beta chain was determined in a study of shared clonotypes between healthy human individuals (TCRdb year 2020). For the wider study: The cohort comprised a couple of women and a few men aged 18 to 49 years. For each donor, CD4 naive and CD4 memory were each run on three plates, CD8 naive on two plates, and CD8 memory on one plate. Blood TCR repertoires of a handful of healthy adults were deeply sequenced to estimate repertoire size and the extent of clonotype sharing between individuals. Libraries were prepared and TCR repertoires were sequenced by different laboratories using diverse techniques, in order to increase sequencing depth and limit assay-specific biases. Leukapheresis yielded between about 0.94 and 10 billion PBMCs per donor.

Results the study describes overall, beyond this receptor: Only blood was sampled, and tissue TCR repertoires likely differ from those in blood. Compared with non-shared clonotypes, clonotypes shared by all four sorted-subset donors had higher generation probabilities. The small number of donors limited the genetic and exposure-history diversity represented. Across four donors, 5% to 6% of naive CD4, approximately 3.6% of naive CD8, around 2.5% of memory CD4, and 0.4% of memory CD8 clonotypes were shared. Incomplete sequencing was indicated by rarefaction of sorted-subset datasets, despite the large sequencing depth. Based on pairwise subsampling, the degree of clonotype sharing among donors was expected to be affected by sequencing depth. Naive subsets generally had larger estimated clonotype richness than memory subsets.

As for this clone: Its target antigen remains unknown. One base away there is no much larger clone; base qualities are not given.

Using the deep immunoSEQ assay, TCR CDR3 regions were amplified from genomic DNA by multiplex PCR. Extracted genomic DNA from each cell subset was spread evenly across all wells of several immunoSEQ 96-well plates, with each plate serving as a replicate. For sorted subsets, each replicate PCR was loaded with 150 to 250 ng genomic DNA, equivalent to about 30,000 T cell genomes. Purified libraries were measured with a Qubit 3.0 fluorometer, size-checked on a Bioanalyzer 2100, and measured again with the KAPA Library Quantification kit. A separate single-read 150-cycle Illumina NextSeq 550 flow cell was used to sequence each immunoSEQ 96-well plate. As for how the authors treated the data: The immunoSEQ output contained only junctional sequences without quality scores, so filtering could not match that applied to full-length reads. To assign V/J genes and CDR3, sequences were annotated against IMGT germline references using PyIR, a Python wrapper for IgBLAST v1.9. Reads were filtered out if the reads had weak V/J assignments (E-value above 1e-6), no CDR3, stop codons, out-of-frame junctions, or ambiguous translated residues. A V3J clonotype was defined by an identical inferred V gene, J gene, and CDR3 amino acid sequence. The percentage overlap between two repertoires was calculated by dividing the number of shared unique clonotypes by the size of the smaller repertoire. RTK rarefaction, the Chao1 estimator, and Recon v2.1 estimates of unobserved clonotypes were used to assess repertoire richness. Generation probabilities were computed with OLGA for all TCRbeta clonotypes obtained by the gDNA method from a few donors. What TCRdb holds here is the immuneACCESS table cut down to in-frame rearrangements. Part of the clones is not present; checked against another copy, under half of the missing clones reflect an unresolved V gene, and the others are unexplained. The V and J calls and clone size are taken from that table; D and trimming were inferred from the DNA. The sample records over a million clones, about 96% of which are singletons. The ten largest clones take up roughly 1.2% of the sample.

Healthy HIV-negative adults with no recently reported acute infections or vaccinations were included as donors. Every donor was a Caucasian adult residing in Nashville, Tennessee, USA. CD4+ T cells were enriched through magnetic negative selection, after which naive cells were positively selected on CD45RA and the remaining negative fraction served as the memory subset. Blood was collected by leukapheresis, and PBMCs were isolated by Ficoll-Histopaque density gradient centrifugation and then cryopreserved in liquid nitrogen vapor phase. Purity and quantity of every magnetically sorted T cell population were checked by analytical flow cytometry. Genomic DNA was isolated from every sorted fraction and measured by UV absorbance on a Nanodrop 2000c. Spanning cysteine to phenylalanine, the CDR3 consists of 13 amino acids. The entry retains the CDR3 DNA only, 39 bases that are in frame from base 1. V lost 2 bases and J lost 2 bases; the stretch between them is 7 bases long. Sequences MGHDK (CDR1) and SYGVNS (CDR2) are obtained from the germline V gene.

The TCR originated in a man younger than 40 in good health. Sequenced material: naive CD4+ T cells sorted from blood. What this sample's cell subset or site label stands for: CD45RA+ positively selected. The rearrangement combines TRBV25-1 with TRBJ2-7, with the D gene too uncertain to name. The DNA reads TGTGCCAGCAGTGAACGAACGGCCTACGAGCAGTACTTC. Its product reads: CASSERTAYEQYF.